This T cell receptor beta chain stems from a study of Graves' ophthalmopathy and Graves' hyperthyroidism. Researchers took RNA transcripts and amplified TCR beta CDR3 regions from them. HTBI primers primed a first-round RT-PCR, and a second-round multiplex PCR followed. MiXCR was run by TCRdb on the multiplex PCR reads, yielding one entry per CDR3 protein. The table shows over a million distinct CDR3 sequences, with about 38% occurring only once. Participants with hyperthyroidism, aged 18 to 65, were newly diagnosed with under 2 months' duration. The germline CDR1 and CDR2 sequences are ENHRY and SYGVKD. CDR3 length: 15 residues. Details on this clonotype: One junction end disagrees with the germline gene, perhaps due to a read error.

Sequenced: peripheral blood or thyroid tissue (not recorded which). This receptor was taken from an adult man with Graves' hyperthyroidism. J is TRBJ1-1 and V is TRBV10-3, with D perhaps matching TRBD1 (5 bases). The CDR3 sequence is CASSYGRVLSAEAFF. CDR3 sequence (DNA): TGTGCCAGCAGTTACGGCAGGGTTTTGAGCGCTGAAGCTTTCTTT.